The 21 T cell receptor beta chains below were found in one sample sequenced in a study of CD8+ T cells in alopecia areata. RNA was isolated and reverse transcribed to cDNA, the sequencing template. Using immunoSEQ multiplex PCR, the repertoire was profiled, and TCRdb retains in-frame clones only, with some absent. The data hold 60,000 to 85,000 clones, with over 25% observed a single time. Treatment reported: oral pan-JAK inhibitor, 5-10 mg twice daily. The material was CD8+ T cells sorted from blood, obtained at week 4, from a patient treated with tofacitinib. The receptors originated from a human donor with alopecia areata.

This clone appeared a few times. This chain's CDR3 is CSAMTGGSPGYTF. Written as DNA, the CDR3 is TGCAGCGCAATGACAGGGGGCTCTCCGGGCTACACCTTC. This sequence joins TRBV29-1 and TRBJ1-2; 10 bases map to TRBD1. Germline V gives CDR1 SQVTM, CDR2 ANQGSEA. With 7 bases clipped from V and 8 bases from J, the junction kept 10 bases outside the gene matches. The CDR3 is 13 amino acids. Drawing the rest from reference TRBV29-1 and TRBJ1-2, the complete variable domain is SAVISQKPSRDICQRGTSLTIQCQVDSQVTMMFWYRQQPGQSLTLIATANQGSEATYESGFVIDKFPISRPNLTFSTLTVSNMSPEDSSIYLCSAMTGGSPGYTFGSGTRLTVV.

This clone was found a few times. The J gene is TRBJ1-4, the V gene TRBV29-1, with D unclear. The CDR3 extends over 13 amino acids. The V gene lost 4 bases and the J gene lost 5 bases, with 11 bases spanning the gap. Germline-derived CDR1 and CDR2 are SQVTM and ANQGSEA. CDR3 residues: CSVVRLTNEKLFF. CDR3 nucleotide sequence: TGCAGCGTTGTCCGGCTGACAAATGAAAAACTGTTTTTT.

The sample holds a few counts of this clone. The CDR3 DNA sequence: TGCAGCGTTGAAGATCCTGGGACAGGAAGGGAAAAACTGTTTTTT. Translation gives CSVEDPGTGREKLFF. The rearrangement uses TRBV29-1 and TRBJ1-4; TRBD1 agrees at 8 bases. The germline V gene encodes CDR1 SQVTM and CDR2 ANQGSEA. This CDR3 contains 15 residues. Trimming took 0 bases from V and 8 from J; bases not matched to a gene: 8. Complete variable domain (other parts from reference TRBV29-1 and TRBJ1-4): SAVISQKPSRDICQRGTSLTIQCQVDSQVTMMFWYRQQPGQSLTLIATANQGSEATYESGFVIDKFPISRPNLTFSTLTVSNMSPEDSSIYLCSVEDPGTGREKLFFGSGTQLSVL.

This clone has just a few counts. J is TRBJ2-2 and V is TRBV5-1; 7 nucleotides match TRBD2. Germline V gives CDR1 SGHRS, CDR2 YFSETQ. The V segment lost 7 bases and the J segment 5 bases; nucleotides outside the gene matches: 5. This CDR3 is built from 13 residues. CDR3 region: CASLFGRTGELFF. As DNA, the CDR3 is TGCGCCAGCCTATTCGGGAGGACCGGGGAGCTGTTTTTT.

The V and J genes are TRBV29-1 and TRBJ2-7; a possible D gene is TRBD2 (6 bases). Between the trimmed V and J ends, which lost 7 bases and 1 base, there was a span of 11 bases. This CDR3 has 12 residues. The germline CDR1 and CDR2 sequences are SQVTM and ANQGSEA. CDR3 sequence (DNA): TGCAGCGCTGGGACTCTATCCTACGAGCAGTACTTC. It encodes CSAGTLSYEQYF.

The genes are TRBV4-3 and TRBJ2-1; 8 bases are shared with TRBD2. After removal of 7 bases from V and 4 bases from J, the junction contained 9 bases not matched to a gene. The CDR3 extends over 15 amino acids. Germline CDR1 reads LGHNA; CDR2 reads YSLEER. CDR3 residues: CASTPGSGSYNEQFF. The CDR3 coding sequence is TGCGCCAGCACCCCCGGCAGCGGGAGTTACAATGAGCAGTTCTTC.

This clone was found a few times. The CDR3 DNA sequence: TGTGCCAGCAGCTTGTTAAGGGAGCAGTTCTTC. Protein sequence: CASSLLREQFF. The chain combines TRBV7-9 with TRBJ2-1; the D is unclear. The CDR3 contains 11 residues. CDR1 and CDR2 from the germline V gene are SEHNR and FQNEAQ (reference sequence). The V gene lost 3 bases and the J gene lost 10 bases, with 7 bases spanning the gap.

The genes are TRBV2 and TRBJ2-7, with 7 bases matching TRBD2. V dropped 3 bases and J dropped 2; count of bases not matched to a gene: 7. CDR1 is SNHLY and CDR2 is FYNNEI in the germline V gene. The CDR3 runs to 15 residues. CDR3: CASSDVSGTTYEQYF. CDR3 nucleotide sequence: TGTGCCAGCAGTGACGTGAGCGGGACGACCTACGAGCAGTACTTC.

This clone turned up a few times. The V and J genes are TRBV2 and TRBJ2-1; TRBD2 is a possible D gene (6 bases). V was pared by 7 bases and J by 0 bases, with 13 bases between. The germline gives CDR1 SNHLY, CDR2 FYNNEI. This CDR3 is 15 amino acids long. This chain's CDR3 is CASNVLADSYNEQFF. In DNA, the CDR3 is TGTGCCAGCAATGTTTTAGCGGACTCCTACAATGAGCAGTTCTTC.

This chain connects TRBV29-1 to TRBJ2-5; the D gene could be TRBD1 or TRBD2 (5 bases each). The CDR3 has 14 amino acids. V lost 6 bases and J 5 bases, leaving 19 bases between the germline ends. CDR1 is SQVTM and CDR2 is ANQGSEA in the germline V gene. CDR3 sequence: CSVGHWEGGETQYF. Here the CDR3 DNA reads TGCAGCGTAGGACATTGGGAAGGCGGGGAGACCCAGTACTTC.

CDR3 amino acids: CASSISGGELAGHWNEQFF. In DNA form, the CDR3 reads TGTGCCAGTAGTATATCGGGCGGGGAACTAGCGGGCCACTGGAATGAGCAGTTCTTC. The chain combines TRBV19 with TRBJ2-1; 9 nucleotides align to TRBD2. CDR3 length: 19 residues. The V gene's germline CDR1 is LNHDA and CDR2 SQIVND (reference sequence). Unmatched junction bases numbered 18, after V lost 2 bases and J lost 7 bases.

This clone occurred a few times. The chain links TRBV29-1 to TRBJ1-2; TRBD1 is a possible D gene (6 bases). The CDR3 contains 13 residues. V lost 4 bases and J lost 3, with 12 bases in between. Looked up from germline, CDR1 is SQVTM and CDR2 is ANQGSEA. CDR3 coding DNA: TGCAGCGTTGGCGCCTCAGGGGACTATGGCTACACCTTC. It specifies CSVGASGDYGYTF.

There are a few counts of this clone. The chain carries TRBV29-1 and TRBJ2-7, with TRBD2 identical over 7 bases. The germline gives CDR1 SQVTM, CDR2 ANQGSEA. The CDR3 loop spans 14 amino acids. Losses at the gene ends were 2 bases for V and 0 bases for J; bases not matched to a gene: 4. CDR3 amino acids: CSVELGGSSYEQYF. CDR3 DNA sequence: TGCAGCGTTGAACTTGGCGGGAGCTCCTACGAGCAGTACTTC.

The genes are TRBV9 and TRBJ2-3; 10 nucleotides match TRBD2. With 3 bases clipped from V and 1 base from J, the junction kept 5 bases outside the gene matches. Germline V gene sequence: CDR1 SGDLS, CDR2 YYNGEE. The CDR3 consists of 16 residues. CDR3 region: CASSASGTSGTDTQYF. In DNA form, the CDR3 reads TGTGCCAGCAGCGCCTCCGGGACTAGCGGCACAGATACGCAGTATTTT.

The chain is built from TRBV2 and TRBJ2-1; D is undetermined. Deletions cut 7 bases from V and 9 bases from J, with 16 bases between. CDR1 is SNHLY, CDR2 FYNNEI, per germline. CDR3 length: 13 amino acids. CDR3 bases: TGTGCCAGCACAGCTTGGCAGAGGAGTGAGCAGTTCTTC. This encodes CASTAWQRSEQFF.

This chain links TRBV18 with TRBJ1-5, with D possibly matching TRBD1 (5 bases). CDR1 KGHSH and CDR2 LQKENI come from the germline V gene. V was cut by 3 bases and J by 5 bases, with 17 bases left in between. CDR3 length: 16 residues. The DNA of the CDR3 is TGTGCCAGCTCACCTTTTCCCAGGACAAGGGATCAGCCCCAGCATTTT. Its translation: CASSPFPRTRDQPQHF.

The chain employs TRBV2 and TRBJ2-5; the match to TRBD2 covers 7 bases. The ends lost 7 bases at V and 4 bases at J; junction bases unmatched: 0. CDR1 SNHLY and CDR2 FYNNEI come from the germline V gene. This CDR3 is 11 amino acids long. The CDR3 DNA reads as TGTGCCAGCACGGGGGGAGAGACCCAGTACTTC. This translates into CASTGGETQYF.

The V and J genes are TRBV25-1 and TRBJ2-7; D is uncertain. In germline, CDR1 is MGHDK, CDR2 SYGVNS. The CDR3 consists of 14 residues. V lost 3 bases and J lost 9, with 18 bases in between. The CDR3 here is CASSDPREALGQYF. The CDR3 DNA reads as TGTGCCAGCAGTGACCCAAGAGAGGCTCTGGGGCAGTACTTC.

The rearrangement uses TRBV5-1 and TRBJ2-7, with 10 bases fitting TRBD2. V lost 4 bases, J lost 2 bases, and 6 bases stayed unmatched. This CDR3 is built from 15 residues. Germline V gives CDR1 SGHRS, CDR2 YFSETQ. The CDR3 is CASSGGAGGPYEQYF. In nucleotides, the CDR3 is TGCGCCAGCAGCGGAGGAGCGGGAGGGCCCTACGAGCAGTACTTC.

Only a few counts were recorded for this clone. The chain carries TRBV6-6 and TRBJ2-3; D is unresolved. The CDR3 is 14 residues long. Per the germline V gene, CDR1 is MNHNY and CDR2 is SVGAGI (reference sequence). Trimming pared 0 bases from V and 1 base from J, leaving 5 bases between. The CDR3 region has the DNA TGTGCCAGCAGTTACTCTTGGGGCACAGATACGCAGTATTTT. It codes for CASSYSWGTDTQYF.

The chain has TRBV29-1 and TRBJ2-3; the D gene is possibly TRBD2 (5 bases). Germline V gene sequence: CDR1 SQVTM, CDR2 ANQGSEA. The V end lost 4 bases, the J end lost 4 bases, and 18 bases lay between the germline ends. The CDR3 is 15 amino acids. For the CDR3, the DNA is TGCAGCGTTGGCCGGGAAGACATCGGTGCAGATACGCAGTATTTT. It encodes CSVGREDIGADTQYF.